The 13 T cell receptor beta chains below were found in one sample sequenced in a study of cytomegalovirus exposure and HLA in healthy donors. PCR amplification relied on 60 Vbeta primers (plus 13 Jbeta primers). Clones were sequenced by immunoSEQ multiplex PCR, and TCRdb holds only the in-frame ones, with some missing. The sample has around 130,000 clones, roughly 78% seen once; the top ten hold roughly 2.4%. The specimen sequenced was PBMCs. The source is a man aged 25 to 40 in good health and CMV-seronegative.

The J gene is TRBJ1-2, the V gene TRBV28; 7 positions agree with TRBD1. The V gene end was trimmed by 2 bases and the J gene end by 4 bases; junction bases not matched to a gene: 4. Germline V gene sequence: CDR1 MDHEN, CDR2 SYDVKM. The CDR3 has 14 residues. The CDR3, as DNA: TGTGCCAGCAGTTTAAACAGGGGCGGCTATGGCTACACCTTC. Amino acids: CASSLNRGGYGYTF.

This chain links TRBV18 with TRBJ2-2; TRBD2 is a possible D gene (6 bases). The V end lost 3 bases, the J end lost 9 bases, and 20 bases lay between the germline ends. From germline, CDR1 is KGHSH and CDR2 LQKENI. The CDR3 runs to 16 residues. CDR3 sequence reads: CASSPTLATTRRELFF. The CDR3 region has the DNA TGTGCCAGCTCACCGACCCTAGCGACAACTCGCCGGGAGCTGTTTTTT.

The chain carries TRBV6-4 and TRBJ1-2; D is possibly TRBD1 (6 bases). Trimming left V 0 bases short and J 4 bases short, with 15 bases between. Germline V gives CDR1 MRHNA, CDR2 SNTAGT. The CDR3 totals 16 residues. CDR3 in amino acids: CASSDSADRPLYGYTF. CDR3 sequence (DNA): TGTGCCAGCAGTGACTCAGCCGACAGGCCGCTCTATGGCTACACCTTC.

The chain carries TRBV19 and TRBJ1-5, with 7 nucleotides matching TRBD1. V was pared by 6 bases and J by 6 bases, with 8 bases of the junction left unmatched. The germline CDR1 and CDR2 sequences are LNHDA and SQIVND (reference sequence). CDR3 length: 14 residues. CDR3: CASRWGTDFQPQHF. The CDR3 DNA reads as TGTGCCAGTAGGTGGGGGACAGATTTTCAGCCCCAGCATTTT.

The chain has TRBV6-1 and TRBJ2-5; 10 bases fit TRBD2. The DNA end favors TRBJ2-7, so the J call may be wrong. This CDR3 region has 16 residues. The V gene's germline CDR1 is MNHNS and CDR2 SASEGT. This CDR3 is CASSAPDGTSAYEQYF. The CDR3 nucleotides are TGTGCCAGCAGTGCCCCCGACGGGACTAGCGCCTACGAGCAGTACTTC.

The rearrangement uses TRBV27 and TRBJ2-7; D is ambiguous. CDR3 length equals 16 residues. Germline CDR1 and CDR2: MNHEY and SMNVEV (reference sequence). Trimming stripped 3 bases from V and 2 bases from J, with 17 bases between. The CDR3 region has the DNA TGTGCCAGCAGTTTGAACAGTCCAGACGTAACCTACGAGCAGTACTTC. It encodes CASSLNSPDVTYEQYF.

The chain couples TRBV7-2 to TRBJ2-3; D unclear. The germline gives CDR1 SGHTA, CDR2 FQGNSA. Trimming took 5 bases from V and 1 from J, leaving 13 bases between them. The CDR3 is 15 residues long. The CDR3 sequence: CASSRAFFGTDTQYF. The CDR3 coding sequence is TGTGCCAGCAGCCGAGCCTTCTTCGGCACAGATACGCAGTATTTT.

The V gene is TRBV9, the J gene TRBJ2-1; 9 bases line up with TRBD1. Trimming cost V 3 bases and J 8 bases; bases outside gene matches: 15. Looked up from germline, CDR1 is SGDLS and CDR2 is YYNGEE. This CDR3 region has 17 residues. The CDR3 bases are TGTGCCAGCAGCGAGAGTGGTCTCGGACAGGGGATGGATGAGCAGTTCTTC. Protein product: CASSESGLGQGMDEQFF.

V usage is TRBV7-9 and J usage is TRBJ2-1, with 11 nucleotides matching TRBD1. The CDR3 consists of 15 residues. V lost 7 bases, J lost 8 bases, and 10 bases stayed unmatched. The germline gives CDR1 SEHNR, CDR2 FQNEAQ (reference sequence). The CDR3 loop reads CASIDRDRGLYEQFF. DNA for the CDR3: TGTGCCAGCATAGACCGGGACAGGGGGTTGTATGAGCAGTTCTTC.

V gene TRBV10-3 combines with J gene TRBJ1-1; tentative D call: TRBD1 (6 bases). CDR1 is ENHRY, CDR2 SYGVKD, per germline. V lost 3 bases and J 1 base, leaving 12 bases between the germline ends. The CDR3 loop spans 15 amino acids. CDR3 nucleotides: TGTGCCATCAGTGACTCGGGGGGCCCGAACACTGAAGCTTTCTTT. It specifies CAISDSGGPNTEAFF.

CDR3: CASSLGETSGSYNEQFF. As DNA, the CDR3 is TGTGCCAGCAGTTTGGGCGAAACTAGCGGCTCCTACAATGAGCAGTTCTTC. V gene TRBV27 combines with J gene TRBJ2-1, with 8 bases fitting TRBD2. J gave up 0 bases and V 3 bases, and 7 bases lay outside the gene matches. From germline, CDR1 is MNHEY and CDR2 SMNVEV (reference sequence). The CDR3 length is 17 residues.

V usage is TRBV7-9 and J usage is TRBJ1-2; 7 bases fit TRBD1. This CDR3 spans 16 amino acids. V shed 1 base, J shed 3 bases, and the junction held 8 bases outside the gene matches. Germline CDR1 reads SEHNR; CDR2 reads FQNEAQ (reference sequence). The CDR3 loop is CASSLGTGEIDYGYTF. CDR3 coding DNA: TGTGCCAGCAGCTTAGGGACAGGAGAAATTGACTATGGCTACACCTTC.

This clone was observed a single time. CDR3 DNA sequence: TGTGCCAGCAGCTTAGCGCTCCAGGGTAATGAAAAACTGTTTTTT. As protein: CASSLALQGNEKLFF. V is TRBV7-8 and J is TRBJ1-4, with TRBD1 as a possible D gene (5 bases). The germline V and J ends were trimmed by 0 bases and 4 bases, with 9 bases remaining between them. Germline V gene lookup returns CDR1 SGHVS and CDR2 FQNEAQ. The CDR3 contains 15 residues.